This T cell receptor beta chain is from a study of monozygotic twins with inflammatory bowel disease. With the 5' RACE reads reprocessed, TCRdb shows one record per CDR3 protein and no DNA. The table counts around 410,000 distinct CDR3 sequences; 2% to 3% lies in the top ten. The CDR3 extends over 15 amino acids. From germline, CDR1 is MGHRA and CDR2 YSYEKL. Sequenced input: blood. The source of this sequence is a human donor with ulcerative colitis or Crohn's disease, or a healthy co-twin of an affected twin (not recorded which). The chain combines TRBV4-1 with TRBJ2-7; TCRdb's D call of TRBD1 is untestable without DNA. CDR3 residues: CASSQEWTGENEQYF.